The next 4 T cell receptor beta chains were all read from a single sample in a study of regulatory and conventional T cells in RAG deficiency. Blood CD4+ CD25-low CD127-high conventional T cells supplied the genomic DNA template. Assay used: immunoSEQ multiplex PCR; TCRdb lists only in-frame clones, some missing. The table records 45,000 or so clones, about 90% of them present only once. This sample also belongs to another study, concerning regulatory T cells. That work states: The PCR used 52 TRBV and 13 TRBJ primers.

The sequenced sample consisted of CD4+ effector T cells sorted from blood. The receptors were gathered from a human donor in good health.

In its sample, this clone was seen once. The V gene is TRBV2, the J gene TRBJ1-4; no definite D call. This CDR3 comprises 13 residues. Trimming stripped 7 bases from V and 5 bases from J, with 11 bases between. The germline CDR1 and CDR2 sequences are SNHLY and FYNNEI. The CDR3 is CASTLNRNEKLFF. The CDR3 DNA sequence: TGTGCCAGCACCCTAAATAGGAATGAAAAACTGTTTTTT.

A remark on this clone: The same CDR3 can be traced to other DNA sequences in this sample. This CDR3 is CASTQGGNNSPLHF. For the CDR3, the DNA is TGTGCCAGTACCCAAGGGGGGAATAATTCACCCCTCCACTTT. V gene TRBV28 combines with J gene TRBJ1-6; maybe TRBD1 (6 bases). CDR1 and CDR2 from the germline V gene are MDHEN and SYDVKM. This CDR3 is built from 14 residues. The V end was cut by 9 bases, the J end by 5 bases, with 14 bases between.

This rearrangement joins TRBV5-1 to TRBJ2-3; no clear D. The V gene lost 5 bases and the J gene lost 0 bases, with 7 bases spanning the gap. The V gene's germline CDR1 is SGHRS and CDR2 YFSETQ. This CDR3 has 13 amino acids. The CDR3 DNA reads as TGCGCCAGCAGAGCAGGTAGCACAGATACGCAGTATTTT. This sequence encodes CASRAGSTDTQYF.

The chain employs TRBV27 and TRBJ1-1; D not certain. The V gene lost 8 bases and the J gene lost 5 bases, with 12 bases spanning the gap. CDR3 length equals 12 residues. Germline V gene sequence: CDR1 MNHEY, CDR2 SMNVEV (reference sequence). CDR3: CASGFLGTEAFF. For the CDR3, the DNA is TGTGCCAGCGGCTTCCTTGGGACTGAAGCTTTCTTT.